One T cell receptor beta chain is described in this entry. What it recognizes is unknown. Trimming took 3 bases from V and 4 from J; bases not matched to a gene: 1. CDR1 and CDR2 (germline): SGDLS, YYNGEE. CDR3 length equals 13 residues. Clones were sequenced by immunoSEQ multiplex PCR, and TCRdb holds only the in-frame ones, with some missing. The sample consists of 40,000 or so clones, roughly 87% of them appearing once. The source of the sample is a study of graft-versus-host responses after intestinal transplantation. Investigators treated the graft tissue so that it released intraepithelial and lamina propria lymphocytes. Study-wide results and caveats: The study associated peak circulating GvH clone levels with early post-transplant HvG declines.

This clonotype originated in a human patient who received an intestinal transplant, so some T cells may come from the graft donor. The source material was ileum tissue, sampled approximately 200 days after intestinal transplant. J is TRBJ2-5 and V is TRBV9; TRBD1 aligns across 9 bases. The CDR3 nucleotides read TGTGCCAGCAGCGCGACAGGGGGAGAGACCCAGTACTTC. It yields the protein CASSATGGETQYF.